Shown below are 23 T cell receptor beta chains from a single sample sequenced in a study of shared clonotypes between healthy human individuals. Clones were sequenced by immunoSEQ multiplex PCR, and TCRdb holds only the in-frame ones, with some missing. In the table there are 600,000 to 700,000 clones, about three quarters of which are singletons. The sequenced material came from memory CD4+ T cells sorted from blood. Described subset: CD45RA-negative fraction. These receptors were taken from a woman in her twenties or thirties in good health.

This chain connects TRBV27 to TRBJ2-7; 11 bases map to TRBD2. CDR3 length: 19 amino acids. Per the germline V gene, CDR1 is MNHEY and CDR2 is SMNVEV (reference sequence). Trimming removed 6 bases from V and 2 bases from J; junction bases left unmatched: 18. CDR3 region: CASRTRRGLAGGQAYEQYF. The CDR3 region has the DNA TGTGCCAGCAGAACCCGGCGTGGGCTAGCGGGAGGACAAGCCTACGAGCAGTACTTC.

V and J are TRBV2 and TRBJ2-3; D may be TRBD2 (5 bases). From germline, CDR1 is SNHLY and CDR2 FYNNEI. V lost 6 bases, J lost 2 bases, and 9 bases lay in between. The length of the CDR3 is 13 residues. CDR3 bases: TGTGCCAGCAGAACGGGGTTCACAGATACGCAGTATTTT. Translated, it gives CASRTGFTDTQYF. The variable domain in full, completed from reference TRBV2 and TRBJ2-3, reads EPEVTQTPSHQVTQMGQEVILRCVPISNHLYFYWYRQILGQKVEFLVSFYNNEISEKSEIFDDQFSVERPDGSNFTLKIRSTKLEDSAMYFCASRTGFTDTQYFGPGTRLTVL.

The chain links TRBV7-9 to TRBJ2-1; the D is unclear. Trimming shortened V by 3 bases and J by 10 bases, and 13 bases separated the two germline ends. Germline V CDR1 and CDR2: SEHNR, FQNEAQ (reference sequence). The CDR3 has 13 residues. The CDR3 region is CASSFPPLREQFF. The CDR3 DNA follows: TGTGCCAGCAGCTTCCCTCCTCTGAGGGAGCAGTTCTTC.

V usage is TRBV11-2 and J usage is TRBJ1-1; unclear D gene. Looked up from germline, CDR1 is SGHAT and CDR2 is FQNNGV. The CDR3 is 15 residues long. V lost 1 base to trimming and J lost 0 bases, with 9 bases between them. Here the CDR3 DNA reads TGTGCCAGCAGCTTAGCGGCAGGCGTGAACACTGAAGCTTTCTTT. Its protein product is CASSLAAGVNTEAFF.

The V and J genes are TRBV14 and TRBJ2-7, with D maybe TRBD1 (7 bases). Germline V gene lookup returns CDR1 SGHDN and CDR2 FVKESK. Trimming removed 1 base at V and 3 bases at J, with 13 bases between. This CDR3 is 15 amino acids long. The CDR3 spells CASSQGRGQSYEQYF. Here the CDR3 DNA reads TGTGCCAGCAGCCAAGGGAGGGGACAGAGCTACGAGCAGTACTTC.

The rearrangement uses TRBV27 and TRBJ2-2; D call uncertain. The CDR3 covers 12 residues. The V end lost 4 bases, the J end lost 4 bases, and 4 bases lay between the germline ends. Germline V CDR1 and CDR2: MNHEY, SMNVEV (reference sequence). The CDR3 region is CASSYITGELFF. CDR3 nucleotides: TGTGCCAGCAGTTATATCACCGGGGAGCTGTTTTTT.

The chain couples TRBV5-1 to TRBJ1-2, with D maybe TRBD1 (6 bases). Germline V gene sequence: CDR1 SGHRS, CDR2 YFSETQ. This CDR3 comprises 16 residues. V was pared by 5 bases and J by 0 bases, with 17 bases between. CDR3 loop: CASRTSPGAANYGYTF. CDR3 nucleotides: TGCGCCAGCAGAACCTCCCCGGGGGCAGCTAACTATGGCTACACCTTC. Based on the CDR3 plus reference TRBV5-1 and TRBJ1-2, the full variable domain is KAGVTQTPRYLIKTRGQQVTLSCSPISGHRSVSWYQQTPGQGLQFLFEYFSETQRNKGNFPGRFSGRQFSNSRSEMNVSTLELGDSALYLCASRTSPGAANYGYTFGSGTRLTVV.

This clone was detected only once. The J gene is TRBJ2-1, the V gene TRBV20-1; unclear D gene. Trimming left V 3 bases short and J 7 bases short, with 7 bases between. Germline V gene data show CDR1 as DFQATT and CDR2 as SNEGSKA (reference sequence). The CDR3 is made up of 11 amino acids. The CDR3 DNA reads TGCAGTGCTAGTATCAAAAATGAGCAGTTCTTC. Translating gives CSASIKNEQFF.

This clone was seen just once. V usage is TRBV11-2 and J usage is TRBJ1-2; unclear D gene. Between the trimmed V and J ends, which lost 6 bases and 4 bases, there was a span of 12 bases. The CDR3 extends over 13 amino acids. CDR1 is SGHAT, CDR2 FQNNGV, per germline. This CDR3 is CASSHRQAYGYTF. The CDR3 bases are TGTGCCAGCAGTCACCGACAAGCCTATGGCTACACCTTC.

The gene calls are TRBV28 and TRBJ1-2, with D perhaps matching TRBD1 (6 bases). CDR3 length: 17 amino acids. Trimming removed 4 bases at V and 2 bases at J, with 20 bases between. Germline CDR1 is MDHEN and CDR2 is SYDVKM. In DNA, the CDR3 is TGTGCCAGCAGTTGGCCAACAGGGCTGGTCCCCAACTATGGCTACACCTTC. Its translation is CASSWPTGLVPNYGYTF.

This clone was detected once. The rearrangement links TRBV23-1 to TRBJ1-6; no definite D call. TRBV23-1 is filed as an ORF, its function uncertain. The CDR3 has 14 amino acids. V lost 8 bases to trimming and J lost 9 bases, with 17 bases between them. The CDR3 DNA reads as TGCGCCAGCCGATTCGGGTTTAATGCTTCACCCCTCCACTTT. Translating gives CASRFGFNASPLHF.

The CDR3 loop is CASSGGTGVLQETQYF. CDR3 DNA sequence: TGTGCCAGCAGTGGGGGGACAGGGGTCCTCCAAGAGACCCAGTACTTC. The gene calls are TRBV6-1 and TRBJ2-5, with 10 bases that match TRBD1. The germline CDR1 and CDR2 sequences are MNHNS and SASEGT. The CDR3 runs to 16 residues. The junction had 6 bases not matched to a gene; V was cut back by 4 bases and J by 1 base.

The chain combines TRBV7-8 with TRBJ2-1; 7 positions agree with TRBD2. This CDR3 spans 17 amino acids. Germline CDR1 SGHVS, CDR2 FQNEAQ. V lost 0 bases and J lost 3; bases outside the gene matches: 8. The CDR3 sequence is CASSLAGSSGNYNEQFF. The CDR3 bases are TGTGCCAGCAGCTTAGCGGGTTCTAGCGGAAACTACAATGAGCAGTTCTTC.

The chain recombines TRBV4-1 with TRBJ2-3; TRBD2 agrees at 13 bases. With V trimmed by 3 bases and J by 6 bases, 6 bases remained unmatched. This CDR3 comprises 16 residues. In germline, CDR1 is MGHRA, CDR2 YSYEKL. CDR3 residues: CASSHRTSGSSDTQYF. The DNA of the CDR3 is TGCGCCAGCAGCCACAGGACTAGCGGGAGTTCGGATACGCAGTATTTT.

This clone has just one count. The chain carries TRBV25-1 and TRBJ2-7; D could derive from TRBD1 or TRBD2 (5 bases each). Trimming removed 5 bases at V and 0 bases at J, with 20 bases between. Per the germline V gene, CDR1 is MGHDK and CDR2 is SYGVNS. The CDR3 extends over 17 amino acids. The CDR3 region is CASSPARGVISSYEQYF. DNA for the CDR3: TGTGCCAGCAGTCCCGCCCGGGGCGTAATATCCTCCTACGAGCAGTACTTC.

V and J are TRBV6-1 and TRBJ1-1; 11 positions match TRBD1. After removal of 6 bases from V and 6 bases from J, the junction contained 6 bases not matched to a gene. CDR1 and CDR2 from the germline V gene are MNHNS and SASEGT. The CDR3 extends over 14 amino acids. This chain's CDR3 is CASSRGQGAPEAFF. CDR3 DNA: TGTGCCAGCAGCCGTGGACAGGGGGCCCCTGAAGCTTTCTTT.

The rearrangement uses TRBV7-9 and TRBJ1-4; possibly TRBD1 for D (5 bases). The CDR3 contains 15 residues. V was trimmed by 11 bases and J by 8 bases, leaving 24 bases between them. The V gene's germline CDR1 is SEHNR and CDR2 FQNEAQ (reference sequence). The CDR3 region has the DNA TGTGCCGAACTTGTCCAGGGCCCGGGAGGCGAAAAACTGTTTTTT. This translates into CAELVQGPGGEKLFF.

This clone appeared once. The V and J genes are TRBV10-1 and TRBJ2-4; no clear D gene. V lost 6 bases and J lost 1, with 19 bases in between. Germline assignment: CDR1 WNHNN and CDR2 SYGVQD (reference sequence). The CDR3 is 17 amino acids. CDR3 nucleotide sequence: TGCGCCAGCAGAGCGATTAGAAAAGGGTGGGCCAAAAACATTCAGTACTTC. Encoded protein: CASRAIRKGWAKNIQYF.

The rearrangement links TRBV6-1 to TRBJ2-7, with a weak D call TRBD1 (6 bases). CDR3 length equals 15 residues. Trimming cost V 8 bases and J 3 bases, with 20 bases left between them. Germline assignment: CDR1 MNHNS and CDR2 SASEGT. CDR3: CASHSLGTGNYEQYF. The CDR3 DNA reads as TGTGCCAGCCACAGTTTGGGTACAGGGAACTACGAGCAGTACTTC.

The V gene is TRBV30, the J gene TRBJ1-5; no clear D gene. There are 13 residues in the CDR3. Germline loops: CDR1 GTSNPN, CDR2 SVGIG (reference sequence). Trimming took 3 bases from V and 4 from J, leaving 10 bases between them. CDR3 sequence reads: CAWSVGLNQPQHF. The CDR3 DNA reads as TGTGCCTGGAGCGTAGGGCTGAATCAGCCCCAGCATTTT.

The rearrangement joins TRBV25-1 to TRBJ2-7; 8 bases align to TRBD1. There are 14 residues in the CDR3. After removal of 4 bases from V and 3 bases from J, the junction contained 5 bases not matched to a gene. Looked up from germline, CDR1 is MGHDK and CDR2 is SYGVNS. The CDR3 protein is CASSGGQDNYEQYF. CDR3 in DNA: TGTGCCAGCAGTGGGGGACAGGACAACTACGAGCAGTACTTC.

CDR3 sequence reads: CASSLTSGRYEQYF. The CDR3 coding sequence is TGTGCCAGCAGCCTGACTAGCGGCCGCTACGAGCAGTACTTC. The rearrangement links TRBV27 to TRBJ2-7, with 9 bases identical to TRBD2. The CDR3 length is 14 residues. Germline V gene sequence: CDR1 MNHEY, CDR2 SMNVEV (reference sequence). Trimming cost V 6 bases and J 3 bases; bases outside gene matches: 6.

V gene TRBV25-1 combines with J gene TRBJ1-1; D is uncertain. Between the trimmed V and J ends, which lost 3 bases and 9 bases, there was a span of 17 bases. Looked up from germline, CDR1 is MGHDK and CDR2 is SYGVNS. This CDR3 has 14 residues. CDR3 DNA sequence: TGTGCCAGCAGTGACGTCCAGGTGGGGAGTAAAGCTTTCTTT. Its translation is CASSDVQVGSKAFF.